Following are 5 T cell receptor beta chains from one sample sequenced in a study of siplizumab effects on memory and regulatory T cells (dated by TCRdb to 2018 to 2020). Library method: the immunoSEQ multiplex PCR assay. TCRdb carries this immuneACCESS record with in-frame sequences only. Its versions omit some clonotypes, under half of them owing to an unresolved V gene in the studies checked, with the rest unexplained. The sample table records approximately 20,000 clones; approximately 44% of these occur just once. Roughly 6.3% of the sample is taken by the ten largest. Which antigens these TCRs recognize remains unknown. Cells from the mixed lymphocyte reactions were cocultured for 6 days at 37 degrees C. Sequences were obtained from CFSE-low (dividing) CD4+ T cells sorted from an allogeneic mixed lymphocyte reaction. These receptors came from a human donor in good health; the cells came from an allogeneic mixed lymphocyte reaction. Some clones in this sample may be carry-over from other donors' samples.

The chain combines TRBV27 with TRBJ2-7; TRBD2 matches 12 bases. Germline values: CDR1 MNHEY, CDR2 SMNVEV (reference sequence). V was clipped by 5 bases and J by 3 bases; unmatched bases: 11. The CDR3 has 17 residues. The CDR3 DNA reads TGTGCCAGCAGTCCCCGATTTCCGACTAGCGGGAGCTACGAGCAGTACTTC. Encoded protein: CASSPRFPTSGSYEQYF.

The chain couples TRBV2 to TRBJ1-4, with a tentative D call TRBD1 (6 bases). Trimming removed 4 bases from V and 8 bases from J, with 11 bases in between. The CDR3 is 13 residues long. CDR1 is SNHLY and CDR2 is FYNNEI in the germline V gene. The CDR3 DNA reads as TGTGCCAGCAGTGTCCAGGGGTACGAAAAACTGTTTTTT. Residues: CASSVQGYEKLFF.

This clone was detected a few times. This sequence joins TRBV10-2 and TRBJ2-2; 7 bases are shared with TRBD1. The trim removed 5 bases at V and 4 bases at J, leaving 7 bases unmatched. This CDR3 comprises 15 residues. Germline V gives CDR1 WSHSY, CDR2 SAAADI. The CDR3 is CASSRTGTVTGELFF. The CDR3, as DNA: TGCGCCAGCAGTCGAACGGGGACAGTCACCGGGGAGCTGTTTTTT.

The rearrangement uses TRBV7-9 and TRBJ2-7; D possibly uses TRBD1 or TRBD2 (6 bases each). The V gene's germline CDR1 is SEHNR and CDR2 FQNEAQ (reference sequence). The CDR3 sequence is 14 residues long. The ends were cut back, 5 bases at V and 3 bases at J, with 14 bases in the middle. CDR3 in amino acids: CASSLRGASYEQYF. CDR3 DNA: TGTGCCAGCAGCCTAAGGGGGGCCAGCTACGAGCAGTACTTC.

Only a few counts were recorded for this clone. The chain has TRBV10-3 and TRBJ2-1; 10 bases map to TRBD2. Looked up from germline, CDR1 is ENHRY and CDR2 is SYGVKD. The CDR3 is 15 amino acids. V was pared by 3 bases and J by 7 bases, with 6 bases of the junction left unmatched. CDR3 nucleotides: TGTGCCATCAGTGACTTGGGACTAGCGAGGAATGAGCAGTTCTTC. It translates to CAISDLGLARNEQFF.